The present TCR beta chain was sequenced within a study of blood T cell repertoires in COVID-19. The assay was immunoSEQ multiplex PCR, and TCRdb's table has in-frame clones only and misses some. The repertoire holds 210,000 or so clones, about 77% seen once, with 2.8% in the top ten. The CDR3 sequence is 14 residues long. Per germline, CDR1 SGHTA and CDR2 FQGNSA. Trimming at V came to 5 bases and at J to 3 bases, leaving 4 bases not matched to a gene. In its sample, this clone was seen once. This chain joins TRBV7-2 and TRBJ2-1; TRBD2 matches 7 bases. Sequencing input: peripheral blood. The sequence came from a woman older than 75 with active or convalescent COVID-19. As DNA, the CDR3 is TGTGCCAGCAGCGAGGGGACTATCTACAATGAGCAGTTCTTC. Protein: CASSEGTIYNEQFF.